The 9 T cell receptor beta chains listed next were all sequenced from one sample in a study of tumor-infiltrating lymphocytes in primary liver carcinoma. TCR beta cDNA was reverse-transcribed from roughly 520 ng of total RNA. The reaction used a constant-region primer and ProtoScript II reverse transcriptase. Three-round nested multiplex PCR performed with slightly modified ARM-PCR produced the TCR beta libraries. The first two PCR rounds used TRBV1-TRBV30 primers with a Cbeta primer, approximately 9 cycles each. A single record per CDR3 protein comes from TCRdb applying MiXCR to the multiplex PCR reads. Of 75,000 to 90,000 distinct CDR3 sequences listed, approximately 72% are singletons. Bulk tissue was left unsorted, and RNA and DNA were co-extracted from roughly 20-30 mg of it. The sequencing input was liver tumor tissue from sampling region 1. Indicated subset: tumor region T1, superior pole. The receptors derive from a man between 35 and 55 years old with primary liver carcinoma and hepatitis B virus infection.

Details on this clonotype: A much larger clone lies one base from this, so it may be a read error. This rearrangement joins TRBV5-1 to TRBJ1-2; the D is unclear. V lost 3 bases, J lost 10 bases, and 13 bases lay in between. Germline CDR1 is SGHRS and CDR2 is YFSETQ. This CDR3 is 12 amino acids long. The CDR3 here is CASSSTAHAYTF. Written as DNA, the CDR3 is TGCGCCAGCAGCTCCACGGCCCATGCCTACACCTTC.

As to this clonotype: With a much larger clone just one base away, this may be a read error. V gene TRBV5-1 combines with J gene TRBJ2-7; D is possibly TRBD1 (6 bases). The CDR3 has 13 amino acids. Germline-derived CDR1 and CDR2 are SGHRS and YFSETQ. This chain's CDR3 is CASGTGSGYEEYF. The CDR3, as DNA: TGCGCCAGCGGCACAGGGTCGGGCTACGAGGAGTACTTC.

With respect to this clonotype: One end of the junction fails to match germline, which may point to a read error. This chain joins TRBV25-1 and TRBJ2-7; D call uncertain. The germline CDR1 and CDR2 sequences are MGHDK and SYGVNS. CDR3 length: 13 residues. The CDR3: CASSGLDGVEHYF. The DNA for the CDR3 is TGTGCCAGCAGTGGCTTGGATGGGGTCGAGCATTACTTC.

The CDR3 DNA follows: TGTGCCAGCAGCCTCGGGACTCTACCCTACGAGCAGTACTTC. Its protein product is CASSLGTLPYEQYF. The gene calls are TRBV11-2 and TRBJ2-7, with D maybe TRBD2 (6 bases). Germline V gives CDR1 SGHAT, CDR2 FQNNGV. V was cut by 5 bases and J by 2 bases, with 13 bases left in between. The CDR3 is 14 residues long.

About this clonotype: One end of the junction varies from germline; a read error may be responsible. The chain couples TRBV2 to TRBJ2-6; maybe TRBD1 (5 bases). Germline CDR1 SNHLY, CDR2 FYNNEI. The CDR3 has 14 residues. DNA for the CDR3: TGTGTCAGCAGTGACATCTCTGGGGCCGACGTCCTGACTTTC. It yields the protein CVSSDISGADVLTF.

Of note for this clonotype: The junction departs from the called germline gene at one end, perhaps through a read error. The J gene is TRBJ2-5, the V gene TRBV29-1, with TRBD1 as a possible D gene (7 bases). The CDR3 consists of 12 residues. CDR1 SQVTM and CDR2 ANQGSEA come from the germline V gene. The CDR3 is CSGGGREETQDF. The CDR3, as DNA: TGCAGCGGAGGGGGCAGGGAGGAGACCCAGGACTTC.

This clonotype occurred many times. V gene TRBV10-2 combines with J gene TRBJ2-1; 7 bases are shared with TRBD1. This CDR3 spans 15 amino acids. From germline, CDR1 is WSHSY and CDR2 SAAADI. J was trimmed by 9 bases and V by 8 bases; bases with no gene match: 16. CDR3 DNA sequence: TGCGCCAGCTACAAGGGGGCAGACGGCCCCCGTGAGCAGTTCTTC. Translated: CASYKGADGPREQFF.

This clonotype was observed once. The limits of the CDR3 on the DNA are not certain, so only TCRdb's listed CDR3 is given. The V and J genes are TRBV10-3 and TRBJ1-2; the table calls TRBD1, which could not be checked here. The CDR3 contains 15 residues when both ends are counted. Germline loops: CDR1 ENHRY, CDR2 SYGVKD. CDR3 sequence: CAIPIVGTGIYGCTF.

This clonotype has a single count. Germline is not matched at one junction end, which may reflect a read error. The chain has TRBV9 and TRBJ1-6, with a weak D call TRBD1 (5 bases). The length of the CDR3 is 13 residues. Germline CDR1 is SGDLS and CDR2 is YYNGEE. In nucleotides, the CDR3 is TGTGCCGGCAGCGTCGAGGGGTTTTCACCCCTCCACTTT. Protein product: CAGSVEGFSPLHF.